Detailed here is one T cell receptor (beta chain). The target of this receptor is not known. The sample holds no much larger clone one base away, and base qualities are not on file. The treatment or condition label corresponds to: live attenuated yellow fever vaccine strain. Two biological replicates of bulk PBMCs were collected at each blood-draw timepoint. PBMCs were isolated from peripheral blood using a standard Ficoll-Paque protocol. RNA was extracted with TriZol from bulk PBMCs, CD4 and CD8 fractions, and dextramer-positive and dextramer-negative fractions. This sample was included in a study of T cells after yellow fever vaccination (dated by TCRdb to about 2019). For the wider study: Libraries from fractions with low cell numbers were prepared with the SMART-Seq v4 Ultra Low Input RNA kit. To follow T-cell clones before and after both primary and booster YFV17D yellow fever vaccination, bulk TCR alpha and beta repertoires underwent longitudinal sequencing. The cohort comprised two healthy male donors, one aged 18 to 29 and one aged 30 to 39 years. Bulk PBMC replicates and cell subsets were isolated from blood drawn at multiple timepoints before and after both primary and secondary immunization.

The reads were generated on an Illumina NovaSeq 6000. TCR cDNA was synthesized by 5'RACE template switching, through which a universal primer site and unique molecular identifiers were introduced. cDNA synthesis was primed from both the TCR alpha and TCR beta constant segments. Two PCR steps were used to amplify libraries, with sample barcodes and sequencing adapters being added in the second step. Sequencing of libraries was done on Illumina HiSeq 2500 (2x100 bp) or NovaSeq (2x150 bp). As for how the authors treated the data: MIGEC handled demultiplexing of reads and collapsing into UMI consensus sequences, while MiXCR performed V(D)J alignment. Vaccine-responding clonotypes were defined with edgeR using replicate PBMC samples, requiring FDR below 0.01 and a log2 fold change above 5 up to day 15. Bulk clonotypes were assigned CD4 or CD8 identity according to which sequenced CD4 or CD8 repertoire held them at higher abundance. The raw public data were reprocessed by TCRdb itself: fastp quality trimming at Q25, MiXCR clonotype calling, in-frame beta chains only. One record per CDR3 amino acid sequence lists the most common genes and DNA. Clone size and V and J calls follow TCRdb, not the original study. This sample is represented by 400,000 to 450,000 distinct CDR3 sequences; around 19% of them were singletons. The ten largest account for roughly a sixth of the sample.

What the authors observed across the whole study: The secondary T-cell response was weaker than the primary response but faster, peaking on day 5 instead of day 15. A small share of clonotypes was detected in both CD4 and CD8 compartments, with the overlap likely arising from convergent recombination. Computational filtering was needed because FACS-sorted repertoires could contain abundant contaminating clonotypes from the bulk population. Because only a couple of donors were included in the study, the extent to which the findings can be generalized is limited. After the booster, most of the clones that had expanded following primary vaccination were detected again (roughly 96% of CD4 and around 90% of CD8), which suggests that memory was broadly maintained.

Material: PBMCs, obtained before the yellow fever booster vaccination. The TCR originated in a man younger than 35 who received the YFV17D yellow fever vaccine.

CDR3 reads: CASSVEEGGPPDTQYF. The nucleotide sequence is TGTGCCAGCAGCGTAGAGGAGGGGGGGCCCCCAGATACGCAGTATTTT. This receptor chain uses TRBV9 and TRBJ2-3; TRBD2 is a weak D gene call, 7 bases matching. V was cut back by 0 bases and J by 4 bases, leaving a gap of 15 bases between them. From the germline V gene, CDR1 is SGDLS and CDR2 is YYNGEE. Measured from the cysteine to the phenylalanine, the CDR3 is 16 residues long. CDR3 DNA only is kept here, 48 bases in frame from base 1.